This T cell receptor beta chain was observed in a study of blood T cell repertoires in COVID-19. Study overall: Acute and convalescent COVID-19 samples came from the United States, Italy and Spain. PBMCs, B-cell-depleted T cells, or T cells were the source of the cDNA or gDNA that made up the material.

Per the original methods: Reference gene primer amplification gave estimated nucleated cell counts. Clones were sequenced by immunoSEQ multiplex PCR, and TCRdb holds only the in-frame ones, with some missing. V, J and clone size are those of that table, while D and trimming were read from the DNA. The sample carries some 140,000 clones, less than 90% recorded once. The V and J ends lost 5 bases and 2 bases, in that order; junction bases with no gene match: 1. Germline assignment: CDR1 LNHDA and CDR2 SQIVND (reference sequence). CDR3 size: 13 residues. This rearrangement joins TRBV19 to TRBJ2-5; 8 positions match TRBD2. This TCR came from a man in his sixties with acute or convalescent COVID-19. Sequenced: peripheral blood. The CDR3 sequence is CASSGTSQETQYF. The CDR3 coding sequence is TGTGCCAGTAGTGGGACTAGTCAAGAGACCCAGTACTTC.